These T cell receptor beta chains were read from a single sample in a study of graft-versus-host responses after intestinal transplantation. Assay used: immunoSEQ multiplex PCR; TCRdb lists only in-frame clones, some missing. The top ten hold around 1.6% of the sample, which has roughly 45,000 clones, just under 95% seen once. The sample in question was PBMCs, obtained 330 to 350 days after intestinal transplant. All receptors come from a human patient who received an intestinal transplant, so some T cells may come from the graft donor. The CDR3 runs from the conserved cysteine through the conserved F or W. Each record gives: V gene, clone size, D gene, J gene, CDR3 DNA, CDR3 protein. The D gene is left open where the match is weak. Rows give clone size only sometimes, using once, few, many, or a class for an expanded clone.

TRBV18,NA,NA,TRBJ2-3,TGTGCCAGCTCACCCGTCTCTGCAGGTGATGGAGATACGCAGTATTTT,CASSPVSAGDGDTQYF
TRBV15,NA,NA,TRBJ1-6,TGTGCCACCAGCAGAGATAGGGGACGAAATAATTCACCCCTCCACTTT,CATSRDRGRNNSPLHF
TRBV10-3,NA,TRBD2,TRBJ2-1,TGTGCCATCACAACTAGCGGGAGGCTGGATGAGCAGTTCTTC,CAITTSGRLDEQFF
TRBV4-1,NA,NA,TRBJ2-7,TGCGCCAGCAGCCAAGGCCCGGGACGTACGAGCTCCTACGAGCAGTACTTC,CASSQGPGRTSSYEQYF
TRBV6-5,NA,NA,TRBJ2-3,TGTGCCAGCAGTACACCACGCACAGATACGCAGTATTTT,CASSTPRTDTQYF
TRBV6-1,NA,NA,TRBJ2-2,TGTGCCAGCGGCATATCCCTGAACACCGGGGAGCTGTTTTTT,CASGISLNTGELFF
TRBV20-1,NA,NA,TRBJ2-7,TGCAGTGCTCTCCAATACGAGCAGTACTTC,CSALQYEQYF
TRBV6-1,once,NA,TRBJ2-3,TGTGCCAGCCAGGGGCGGGATACGCAGTATTTT,CASQGRDTQYF
TRBV4-1,NA,TRBD2,TRBJ2-7,TGCGCCAGCAGCCAAGGGCTAGCGGCCTCCTACGAGCAGTACTTC,CASSQGLAASYEQYF
TRBV30,once,TRBD1,TRBJ2-7,TGTGCCTGGAGACGGGGGGACAGGGACTACGAGCAGTACTTC,CAWRRGDRDYEQYF
TRBV5-1,NA,TRBD1,TRBJ2-7,TGCGCCAGCAGCTTGGTGTCAGGGGGCAGCTACGAGCAGTACTTC,CASSLVSGGSYEQYF
TRBV7-2,NA,NA,TRBJ1-1,TGTGCCAGCAGCTTTGGGACAATGAACACTGAAGCTTTCTTT,CASSFGTMNTEAFF
TRBV10-2,NA,TRBD2,TRBJ2-7,TGCGCCAGCAGTATAGCACTAGCGGGAATCCTACCCCCTTATGAGCAGTACTTC,CASSIALAGILPPYEQYF
TRBV6-5,NA,TRBD1,TRBJ1-5,TGTGCCACCCGAGGGCAGGGGGCATATCAGCCCCAGCATTTT,CATRGQGAYQPQHF
TRBV7-3,NA,NA,TRBJ2-2,TGTGCCAGCAGCTTAAATTTCCAGGCCAACACCGGGGAGCTGTTTTTT,CASSLNFQANTGELFF
TRBV27,NA,NA,TRBJ1-6,TGTGCCAGCAGCCCAGACGGACCGTACGATTCACCCCTCCACTTT,CASSPDGPYDSPLHF
TRBV5-4,NA,NA,TRBJ2-1,TGTGCCAGCAGCCCCGGGGGTGAGCAGTTCTTC,CASSPGGEQFF
TRBV19,NA,TRBD1,TRBJ1-2,TGTGCCAGTAGCCCAGCTCCACTTACAGGGGGCCCTGGCTACACCTTC,CASSPAPLTGGPGYTF
TRBV6-1,once,NA,TRBJ2-5,TGTGCCAGCCTCCCCCCGGGAGCGGAGACCCAGTACTTC,CASLPPGAETQYF
TRBV5-1,NA,TRBD2,TRBJ2-3,TGCGCCAGCAGCCGGGAGGGCTATCGTGCAGATACGCAGTATTTT,CASSREGYRADTQYF
TRBV6-5,NA,TRBD2,TRBJ2-7,TGTGCCAGCAGATTAGGACGGGAGGGCCCCTACGAGCAGTACTTC,CASRLGREGPYEQYF
TRBV4-2,once,NA,TRBJ2-5,TGTGCCAGCAGCCAAGATCGTCCCCTCGGGGGTTACCAAGAGACCCAGTACTTC,CASSQDRPLGGYQETQYF
TRBV6-5,NA,NA,TRBJ1-2,TGTGCCAGCAGTTATAATGGGGCGGCCTATGGCTACACCTTC,CASSYNGAAYGYTF
TRBV5-5,NA,NA,TRBJ1-2,TGTGCCAGCAGCGCAAGGGCAACTAACTATGGCTACACCTTC,CASSARATNYGYTF
TRBV19,NA,NA,TRBJ2-5,TGTGCCAGTAGTATCATCGACGGGGAGACCCAGTACTTC,CASSIIDGETQYF
TRBV11-2,NA,NA,TRBJ2-1,TGTGCCAGCAGCTTAGCACAGGGAAATGAGCAGTTCTTC,CASSLAQGNEQFF
TRBV7-3,NA,NA,TRBJ2-7,TGTGCCAGCAGCCGAACGGGGCCCCCAGGCCACGAGCAGTACTTC,CASSRTGPPGHEQYF
TRBV4-1,NA,NA,TRBJ1-3,TGCGCCAGCAGCCAACGGGAGTTGGATGCGGCAGGAAACACCATATATTTT,CASSQRELDAAGNTIYF
TRBV6-5,few,TRBD1,TRBJ1-4,TGTGCCAGCAGTTACTCGACAGGGTCAAATGAAAAACTGTTTTTT,CASSYSTGSNEKLFF
TRBV6-5,NA,NA,TRBJ1-1,TGTGCCAGCAGTTACGATTTGAATACTGAAGCTTTCTTT,CASSYDLNTEAFF
TRBV28,NA,NA,TRBJ2-3,TGTGCCAGCAAGTTGAGCACAGATACGCAGTATTTT,CASKLSTDTQYF
TRBV10-3,NA,NA,TRBJ1-2,TGTGCCATCAGTGAGTCAGAAGAAAACTATGGCTACACCTTC,CAISESEENYGYTF
TRBV18,NA,NA,TRBJ1-3,TGTGCCAGCTCACCAGTCTCAGACAACTCTGGAAACACCATATATTTT,CASSPVSDNSGNTIYF
TRBV9,once,NA,TRBJ1-4,TGTGCCAGCAGCGTAGCTTCGGGGGCGAGGAATGAAAAACTGTTTTTT,CASSVASGARNEKLFF
TRBV29-1,NA,NA,TRBJ2-3,TGCAGCGTTGCCGGGAGAAACACAGATACGCAGTATTTT,CSVAGRNTDTQYF
TRBV7-9,NA,NA,TRBJ1-1,TGTGCCAGCAGTCGAAGACAGGTGGACACTGAAGCTTTCTTT,CASSRRQVDTEAFF
TRBV5-4,NA,TRBD1,TRBJ2-5,TGTGCCAGCAGCTCCGGACAGGGAGGTCAAGAGACCCAGTACTTC,CASSSGQGGQETQYF
TRBV9,NA,TRBD2,TRBJ2-1,TGTGCCAGCAGCGTAGCTACTGCTAGCGGGAGGGTGGTGGATGAGCAGTTCTTC,CASSVATASGRVVDEQFF
TRBV10-3,NA,TRBD1,TRBJ1-5,TGTGCCATCAGACCAGGGGGTGATGGCAATCAGCCCCAGCATTTT,CAIRPGGDGNQPQHF
TRBV2,NA,NA,TRBJ2-7,TGTGCCAGTGCAACGGCAGGGTGGGACGAGCAGTACTTC,CASATAGWDEQYF
TRBV15,NA,TRBD1,TRBJ2-5,TGTGCCATTAGCCGTGACAGGGGGAGGTCAGAGACCCAGTACTTC,CAISRDRGRSETQYF
TRBV4-1,NA,NA,TRBJ2-1,TGCGCCAGCAGCCAAGAGGAGGGGGACAATGAGCAGTTCTTC,CASSQEEGDNEQFF
TRBV5-1,once,NA,TRBJ2-5,TGCGCCAGCAGCTCGAGACTAGTGATCCAAGAGACCCAGTACTTC,CASSSRLVIQETQYF
TRBV11-2,NA,TRBD2,TRBJ2-3,TGTGCCAGCAGCCCCAGTAGCGGGAGGGCCCGAGATACGCAGTATTTT,CASSPSSGRARDTQYF
TRBV5-6,NA,TRBD2,TRBJ2-3,TGTGCCGGCAGCCCTCGTGGTAGCGGGGCACAAAATACGCAGTATTTT,CAGSPRGSGAQNTQYF
TRBV10-3,NA,NA,TRBJ2-6,TGTGCCACAGGGAGCTCTGGGGCCAACGTCCTGACTTTC,CATGSSGANVLTF
TRBV25-1,NA,TRBD2,TRBJ2-3,TGTGCCAGCAGTGAGTTAAGCGGGGGGCCCCCAGATACGCAGTATTTT,CASSELSGGPPDTQYF
TRBV7-3,NA,TRBD2,TRBJ2-3,TGTGCCAGCAGCTTTTCTAGCGGGAGAACAGATACGCAGTATTTT,CASSFSSGRTDTQYF